The 21 T cell receptor beta chains given below trace back to one sample, sequenced in a study of early T cells in non-severe SARS-CoV-2 infection. A single record per CDR3 protein comes from TCRdb applying MiXCR to the 5' RACE reads. The data hold 45,000 to 55,000 distinct CDR3 sequences, with approximately 10% observed a single time. Sample: whole blood. These receptors were collected from an adult who was a healthcare worker with PCR-confirmed SARS-CoV-2 infection or an uninfected control (not recorded which).

The chain's CDR3 is CASSPDRDSYEQYF. The CDR3 nucleotides are TGTGCCAGCAGCCCGGACCGGGACAGCTACGAGCAGTACTTC. The J gene is TRBJ2-7, the V gene TRBV7-2, with 7 bases fitting TRBD1. With 5 bases clipped from V and 3 bases from J, the junction kept 7 bases outside the gene matches. Germline V lookup: CDR1 SGHTA, CDR2 FQGNSA. CDR3 length equals 14 residues.

The V and J genes are TRBV6-2 or TRBV6-3 and TRBJ2-1; possibly TRBD1 for D (5 bases). Trimming removed 6 bases at V and 8 bases at J, with 11 bases between. The CDR3 has 12 amino acids. The germline gives CDR1 MNHEY, CDR2 SVGEGT. This CDR3 reads CASRAVGHEQFF. The DNA for the CDR3 is TGTGCCAGCAGGGCCGTGGGGCATGAGCAGTTCTTC.

This clonotype has more than one count but fewer than ten. The chain has TRBV11-2 and TRBJ1-2, with 7 bases fitting TRBD1. V shed 5 bases, J shed 7 bases, and the junction held 10 bases outside the gene matches. Germline V CDR1 and CDR2: SGHAT, FQNNGV. The CDR3 is 14 residues long. The CDR3 reads CASSPDRVIGGYTF. The CDR3 DNA reads TGTGCCAGCAGCCCCGACAGGGTTATCGGTGGCTACACCTTC.

This clonotype came up many times. This chain joins TRBV28 and TRBJ2-7, with TRBD1 matching over 7 bases. The CDR3 length is 15 residues. V lost 6 bases, J lost 3 bases, and 11 bases stayed unmatched. CDR1 and CDR2 (germline): MDHEN, SYDVKM. The CDR3 spells CASSSLDRFYYEQYF. CDR3 sequence (DNA): TGTGCCAGCAGCTCCCTGGACAGGTTTTACTACGAGCAGTACTTC.

This clonotype was recorded a few times. The genes are TRBV6-6 and TRBJ1-5, with unresolved D. V lost 2 bases and J lost 0, with 5 bases in between. This CDR3 spans 14 amino acids. Germline CDR1 is MNHNY and CDR2 is SVGAGI (reference sequence). The chain's CDR3 is CASSYTGSNQPQHF. The CDR3 region has the DNA TGTGCCAGCAGTTACACTGGTAGCAATCAGCCCCAGCATTTT.

This clonotype has only a few counts. This chain uses TRBV7-2 with TRBJ1-1; D unclear. The CDR3 covers 15 residues. Germline CDR1 and CDR2: SGHTA and FQGNSA. V gave up 2 bases and J gave up 5 bases, with 15 bases separating them. The CDR3, as DNA: TGTGCCAGCAGCTTAAGTGGGCTCTTGAGAACTGAAGCTTTCTTT. This sequence encodes CASSLSGLLRTEAFF.

This clonotype was observed a handful of times. This chain joins TRBV3-1 and TRBJ1-6; no clear D. The V end lost 5 bases, the J end lost 7 bases, and 12 bases lay between the germline ends. Germline lookup yields CDR1 LGHDT and CDR2 YNNKEL (reference sequence). The CDR3 contains 14 residues. CDR3 nucleotide sequence: TGTGCCAGCAGCACTGAAGGAAGAAATTCACCCCTCCACTTT. Translating gives CASSTEGRNSPLHF. Full variable domain (outside the CDR3, taken from reference TRBV3-1 and TRBJ1-6): DTAVSQTPKYLVTQMGNDKSIKCEQNLGHDTMYWYKQDSKKFLKIMFSYNNKELIINETVPNRFSPKSPDKAHLNLHINSLELGDSAVYFCASSTEGRNSPLHFGNGTRLTVT.

This clonotype was picked up many times. The chain employs TRBV3-1 and TRBJ1-2; tentative D call: TRBD1 (5 bases). The length of the CDR3 is 11 residues. CDR1 LGHDT and CDR2 YNNKEL come from the germline V gene (reference sequence). V shed 6 bases and J shed 4 bases, with 6 bases lying between them. As DNA, the CDR3 is TGTGCCAGCAGTGGGACCTATGGCTACACCTTC. Translated: CASSGTYGYTF. The entire variable domain, with the rest obtained from reference TRBV3-1 and TRBJ1-2, is as follows: DTAVSQTPKYLVTQMGNDKSIKCEQNLGHDTMYWYKQDSKKFLKIMFSYNNKELIINETVPNRFSPKSPDKAHLNLHINSLELGDSAVYFCASSGTYGYTFGSGTRLTVV.

There are a few counts of this clonotype. V is TRBV7-9 and J is TRBJ1-1; no reliable D call. This CDR3 contains 14 residues. Germline CDR1 reads SEHNR; CDR2 reads FQNEAQ (reference sequence). With 4 bases removed from V and 2 bases from J, the gap between germline ends came to 11 bases. The CDR3 loop reads CASSSGSGNTEAFF. For the CDR3, the DNA is TGTGCCAGCAGCTCCGGAAGCGGAAACACTGAAGCTTTCTTT.

This clonotype was counted at least ten times. The CDR3 here is CSATGLANIQYF. The CDR3 DNA reads as TGCAGCGCCACAGGGCTGGCAAACATTCAGTACTTC. The chain joins TRBV29-1 to TRBJ2-4; D may be TRBD1 (6 bases). CDR1 and CDR2 (germline): SQVTM, ANQGSEA. V dropped 7 bases and J dropped 6 bases, with 13 bases sitting between them. This CDR3 is 12 amino acids long. The full variable domain, with the rest looked up from reference TRBV29-1 and TRBJ2-4, is SAVISQKPSRDICQRGTSLTIQCQVDSQVTMMFWYRQQPGQSLTLIATANQGSEATYESGFVIDKFPISRPNLTFSTLTVSNMSPEDSSIYLCSATGLANIQYFGAGTRLSVL.

V gene TRBV2 combines with J gene TRBJ2-5, with no clear D. The ends were cut back, 2 bases at V and 3 bases at J, with 7 bases in the middle. Looked up from germline, CDR1 is SNHLY and CDR2 is FYNNEI. The CDR3 runs 13 residues. The CDR3 loop is CASSERLKETQYF. As DNA, the CDR3 is TGTGCCAGCAGTGAAAGGCTCAAAGAGACCCAGTACTTC.

This clonotype was counted at least ten times. The chain combines TRBV5-1 with TRBJ2-7; D not resolved. V lost 0 bases and J 6 bases, leaving 4 bases between the germline ends. Germline CDR1 SGHRS, CDR2 YFSETQ. This CDR3 contains 11 residues. CDR3 in amino acids: CASSLDREQYF. CDR3 bases: TGCGCCAGCAGCTTGGATCGCGAGCAGTACTTC.

The chain joins TRBV6-1 to TRBJ2-7; D is uncertain. V shed 6 bases and J shed 6 bases, with 15 bases lying between them. CDR1 is MNHNS and CDR2 is SASEGT in the germline V gene. The CDR3 has 13 residues. The CDR3 here is CASSGWASGEQYF. The CDR3 DNA is TGTGCCAGCAGCGGTTGGGCTTCTGGCGAGCAGTACTTC.

At least ten counts were recorded for this clonotype. This sequence joins TRBV20-1 and TRBJ1-2, with D possibly matching TRBD1 (6 bases). Trimming shortened V by 4 bases and J by 4 bases, and 10 bases separated the two germline ends. The CDR3 loop spans 12 amino acids. Looked up from germline, CDR1 is DFQATT and CDR2 is SNEGSKA (reference sequence). This CDR3 reads CSAKQGGYGYTF. CDR3 DNA: TGCAGTGCTAAACAGGGAGGCTATGGCTACACCTTC.

This clonotype was observed a few times. This chain connects TRBV7-6 to TRBJ2-1; D gene uncertain. The CDR3 loop spans 13 amino acids. V gave up 1 base and J gave up 9 bases, with 10 bases separating them. Germline assignment: CDR1 SGHVS and CDR2 FNYEAQ. CDR3 residues: CASSLGQTFEQFF. Here the CDR3 DNA reads TGTGCCAGCAGCTTAGGGCAGACTTTTGAGCAGTTCTTC.

This clonotype was observed a few times. V and J are TRBV5-1 and TRBJ1-1; 7 bases align to TRBD1. Germline values: CDR1 SGHRS, CDR2 YFSETQ. V lost 4 bases to trimming and J lost 6 bases; unmatched junction nucleotides: 12. This CDR3 spans 15 amino acids. The CDR3 loop is CASSLRQGRSAEAFF. The CDR3 region has the DNA TGCGCCAGCAGCCTAAGACAGGGTAGGAGTGCTGAAGCTTTCTTT.

This clonotype was counted at least ten times. The gene calls are TRBV12-3 or TRBV12-4 and TRBJ1-6; 7 bases align to TRBD1. Unmatched junction bases numbered 8, after V lost 6 bases and J lost 6 bases. The CDR3 is 15 residues long. In DNA form, the CDR3 reads TGTGCCAGCAGAGTCGCGGGACAGAGTAATTCACCCCTCCACTTT. The encoded protein is CASRVAGQSNSPLHF.

This rearrangement joins TRBV25-1 to TRBJ2-2; no reliable D call. From germline, CDR1 is MGHDK and CDR2 SYGVNS. V lost 3 bases, J lost 3 bases, and 11 bases lay in between. This CDR3 contains 15 residues. The CDR3 is CASSDYRLDTGELFF. The CDR3 DNA sequence: TGTGCCAGCAGTGATTATAGGTTAGACACCGGGGAGCTGTTTTTT.

The chain uses TRBV28 and TRBJ1-2; unclear D gene. Germline CDR1 MDHEN, CDR2 SYDVKM. The V gene lost 2 bases and the J gene lost 5 bases, with 12 bases spanning the gap. This CDR3 has 14 residues. The CDR3 is CASSLNLGGYGYTF. CDR3 nucleotide sequence: TGTGCCAGCAGTTTAAATTTGGGAGGGTATGGCTACACCTTC.

The rearrangement links TRBV7-6 to TRBJ2-3; 9 bases align to TRBD1. Germline-derived CDR1 and CDR2 are SGHVS and FNYEAQ. CDR3 length: 14 residues. V was pared by 4 bases and J by 7 bases, with 6 bases of the junction left unmatched. CDR3 region: CASSSGQGQNTQYF. CDR3 sequence (DNA): TGTGCCAGCAGCTCTGGACAGGGGCAAAATACGCAGTATTTT.

The V gene is TRBV6-1, the J gene TRBJ2-7; TRBD2 matches at 8 bases. With 1 base clipped from V and 0 bases from J, the junction kept 5 bases outside the gene matches. The CDR3 length is 16 residues. Germline CDR1 and CDR2: MNHNS and SASEGT. CDR3 protein: CASSEGSSGYSYEQYF. For the CDR3, the DNA is TGTGCCAGCAGTGAAGGATCTAGCGGGTACTCCTACGAGCAGTACTTC.